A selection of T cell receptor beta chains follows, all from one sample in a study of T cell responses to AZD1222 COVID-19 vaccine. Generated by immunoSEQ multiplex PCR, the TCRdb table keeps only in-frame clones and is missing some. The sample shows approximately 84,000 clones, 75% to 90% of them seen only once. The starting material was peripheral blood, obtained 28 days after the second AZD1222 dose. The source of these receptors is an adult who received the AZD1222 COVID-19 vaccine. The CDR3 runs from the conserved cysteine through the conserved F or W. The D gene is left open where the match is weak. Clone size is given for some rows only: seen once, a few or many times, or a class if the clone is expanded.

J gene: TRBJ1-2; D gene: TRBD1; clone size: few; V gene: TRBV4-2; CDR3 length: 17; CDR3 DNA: TGTGCCAGCAGCCAAGATACCCCGGACAGGGTGAACTATGGCTACACCTTC; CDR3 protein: CASSQDTPDRVNYGYTF
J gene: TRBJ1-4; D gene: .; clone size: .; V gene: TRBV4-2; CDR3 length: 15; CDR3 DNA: TGTGCCAGCAGCCAAGATGCGAGCAGGGTTGGAAAACTGTTTTTT; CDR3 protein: CASSQDASRVGKLFF
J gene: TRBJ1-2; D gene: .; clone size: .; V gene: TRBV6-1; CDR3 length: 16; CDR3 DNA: TGTGCCAGCAGTGTTGTTGGGGGCAGCTCTAACTATGGCTACACCTTC; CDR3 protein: CASSVVGGSSNYGYTF
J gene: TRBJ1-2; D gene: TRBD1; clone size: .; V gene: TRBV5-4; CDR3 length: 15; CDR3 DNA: TGTGCCAGCAGCTTGGGGACAGGGGAGGGCTATGGCTACACCTTC; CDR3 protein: CASSLGTGEGYGYTF
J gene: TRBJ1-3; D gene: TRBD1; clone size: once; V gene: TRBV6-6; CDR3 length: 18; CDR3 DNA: TGTGCCAGCAGTCATCCGGGGACAGCTATCCTCTCTGGAAACACCATATATTTT; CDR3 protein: CASSHPGTAILSGNTIYF
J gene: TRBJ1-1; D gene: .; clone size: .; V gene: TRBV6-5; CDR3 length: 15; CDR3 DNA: TGTGCCAGCAGTTACTCCGGGTCGTCAGGCACTGAAGCTTTCTTT; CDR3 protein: CASSYSGSSGTEAFF
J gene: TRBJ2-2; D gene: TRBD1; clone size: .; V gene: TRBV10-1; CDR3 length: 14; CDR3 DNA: TGCGCCACCTTGGGGACAGGGAACACCGGGGAGCTGTTTTTT; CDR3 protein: CATLGTGNTGELFF
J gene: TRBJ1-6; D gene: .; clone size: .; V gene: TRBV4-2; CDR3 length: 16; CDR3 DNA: TGTGCCAGCAGCCAAGGGGGAAGCTCCTATAATTCACCCCTCCACTTT; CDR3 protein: CASSQGGSSYNSPLHF
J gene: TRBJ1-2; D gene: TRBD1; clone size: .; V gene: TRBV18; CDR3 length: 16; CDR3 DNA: TGTGCCAGCTCACCATCGTCGGACAGGGGAAACTATGGCTACACCTTC; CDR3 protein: CASSPSSDRGNYGYTF
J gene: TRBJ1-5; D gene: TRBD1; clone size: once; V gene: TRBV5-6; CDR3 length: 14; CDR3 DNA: TGTGCCAGCAGCTTCACAGGGGCGGTCCAGCCCCAGCATTTT; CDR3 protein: CASSFTGAVQPQHF
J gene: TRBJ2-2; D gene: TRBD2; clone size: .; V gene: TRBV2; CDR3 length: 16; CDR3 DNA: TGTGCCAGCAGTGAAAGAGGACTAGCGGGGACCGGGGAGCTGTTTTTT; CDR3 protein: CASSERGLAGTGELFF
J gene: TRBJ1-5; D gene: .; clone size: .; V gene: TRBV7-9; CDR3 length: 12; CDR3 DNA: TGTGCCAGCAGCCGGAGCAATCAGCCCCAGCATTTT; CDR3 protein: CASSRSNQPQHF
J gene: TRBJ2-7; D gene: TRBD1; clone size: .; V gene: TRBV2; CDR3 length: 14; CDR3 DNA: TGTGCCAGCAGTGAGGGACAGGGGGCCTACGAGCAGTACTTC; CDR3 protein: CASSEGQGAYEQYF
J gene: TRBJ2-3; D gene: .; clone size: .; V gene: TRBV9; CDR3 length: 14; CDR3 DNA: TGTGCCAGCAGCGTAGTCGGCGGCCCAGATACGCAGTATTTT; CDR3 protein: CASSVVGGPDTQYF
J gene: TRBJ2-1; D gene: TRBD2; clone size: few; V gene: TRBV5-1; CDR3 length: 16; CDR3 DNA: TGCGCCAGCAGCTGGACTAGCGGTAATCCATACAATGAGCAGTTCTTC; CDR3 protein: CASSWTSGNPYNEQFF
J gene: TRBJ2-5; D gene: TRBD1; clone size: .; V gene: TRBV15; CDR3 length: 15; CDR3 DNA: TGTGCCACCAGCGGGGGGACAGGGATACAGGAGACCCAGTACTTC; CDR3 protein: CATSGGTGIQETQYF
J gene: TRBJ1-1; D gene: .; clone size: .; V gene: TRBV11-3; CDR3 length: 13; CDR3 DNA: TGTGCCAGCAGCTTAGACGCCCACAGTGAAGCTTTCTTT; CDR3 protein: CASSLDAHSEAFF
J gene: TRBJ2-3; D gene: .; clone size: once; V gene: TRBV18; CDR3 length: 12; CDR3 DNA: TGTGCCAGCTCATGGGGTACAGATACGCAGTATTTT; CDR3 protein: CASSWGTDTQYF
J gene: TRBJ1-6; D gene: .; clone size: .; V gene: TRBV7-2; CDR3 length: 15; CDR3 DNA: TGTGCCAGCCAGACCCGACAGACCTATAATTCACCCCTCCACTTT; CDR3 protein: CASQTRQTYNSPLHF
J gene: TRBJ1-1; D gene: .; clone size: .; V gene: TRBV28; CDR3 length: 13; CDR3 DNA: TGTGCCAGCAGTTCTCGTAGGAACACTGAAGCTTTCTTT; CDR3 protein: CASSSRRNTEAFF
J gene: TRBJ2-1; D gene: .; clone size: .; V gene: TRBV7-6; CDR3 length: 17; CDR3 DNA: TGTGCCAGCAGCTTAACCTACCGTGGGGGAAACTACAATGAGCAGTTCTTC; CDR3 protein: CASSLTYRGGNYNEQFF
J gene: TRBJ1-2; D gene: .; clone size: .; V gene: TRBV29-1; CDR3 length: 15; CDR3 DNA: TGCAGCGTTGAACCCATTACAGGGTTTCTACCTGGCTACACCTTC; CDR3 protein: CSVEPITGFLPGYTF
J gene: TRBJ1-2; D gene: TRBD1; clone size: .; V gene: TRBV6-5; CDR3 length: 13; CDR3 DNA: TGTGCCAGCAGTTACACCGACAGGGGCGGCTACACCTTC; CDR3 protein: CASSYTDRGGYTF
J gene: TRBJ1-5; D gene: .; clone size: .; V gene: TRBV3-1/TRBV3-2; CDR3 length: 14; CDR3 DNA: TGTGCCAGCAGCCAAGATCCGGCCGGGGGGGCCCAGCATTTT; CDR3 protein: CASSQDPAGGAQHF
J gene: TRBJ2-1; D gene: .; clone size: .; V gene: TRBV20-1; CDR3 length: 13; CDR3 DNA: TGCAGTGCTCGTGTCAGGGTTGAGAATGAGCAGTTCTTC; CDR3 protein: CSARVRVENEQFF
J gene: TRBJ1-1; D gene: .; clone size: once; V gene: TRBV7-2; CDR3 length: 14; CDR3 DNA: TGTGCCAGCAGCTTAGTTGGCAGGGGCACTGAAGCTTTCTTT; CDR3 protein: CASSLVGRGTEAFF
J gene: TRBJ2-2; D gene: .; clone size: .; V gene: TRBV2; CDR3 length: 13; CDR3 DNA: TGTGCCAGCGGCTTAGGGGGGGGCGGGGAGCTGTTTTTT; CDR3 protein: CASGLGGGGELFF
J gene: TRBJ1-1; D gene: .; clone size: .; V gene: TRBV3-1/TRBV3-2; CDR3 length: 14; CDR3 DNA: TGTGCCAGCAGCCGCACGGAGATGAACACTGAAGCTTTCTTT; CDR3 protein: CASSRTEMNTEAFF
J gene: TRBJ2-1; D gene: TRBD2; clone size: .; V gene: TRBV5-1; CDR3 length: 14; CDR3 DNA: TGCGCCAGCACACTAGCGGGAGGATACAATGAGCAGTTCTTC; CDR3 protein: CASTLAGGYNEQFF
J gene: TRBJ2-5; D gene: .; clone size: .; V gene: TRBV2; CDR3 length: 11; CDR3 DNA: TGTGCCAGCAGGGGGCAAGAGACCCAGTACTTC; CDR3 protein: CASRGQETQYF
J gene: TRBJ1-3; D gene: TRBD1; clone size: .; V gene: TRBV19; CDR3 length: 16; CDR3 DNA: TGTGCCAGTAGTATACTCTGGCAGGGGGCTGGAAACACCATATATTTT; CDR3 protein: CASSILWQGAGNTIYF
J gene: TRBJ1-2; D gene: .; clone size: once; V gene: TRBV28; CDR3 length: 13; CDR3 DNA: TGTGCCAGCAGTTTATTGGTTTTATATGGCTACACCTTC; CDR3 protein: CASSLLVLYGYTF
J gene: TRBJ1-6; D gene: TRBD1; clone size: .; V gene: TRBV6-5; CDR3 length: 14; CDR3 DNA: TGTGCCAGCAGTTACTCGGACAGGTATTCACCCCTCCACTTT; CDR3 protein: CASSYSDRYSPLHF
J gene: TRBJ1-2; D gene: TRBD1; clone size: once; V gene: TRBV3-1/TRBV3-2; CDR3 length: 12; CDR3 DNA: TGTGCCAGCAGGCGACAGGGATATGGCTACATCTTC; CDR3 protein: CASRRQGYGYIF
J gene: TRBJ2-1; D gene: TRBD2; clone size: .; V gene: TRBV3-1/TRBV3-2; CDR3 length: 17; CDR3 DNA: TGTGCCAGCAGCCAGGCCCCCGGACTAGCGGGGTTGGATGAGCAGTTCTTC; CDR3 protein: CASSQAPGLAGLDEQFF
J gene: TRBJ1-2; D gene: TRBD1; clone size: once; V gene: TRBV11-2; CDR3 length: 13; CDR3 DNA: TGTGCCAGCAGCTTGGGACAGGGGTACGGCTACACCTTC; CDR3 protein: CASSLGQGYGYTF
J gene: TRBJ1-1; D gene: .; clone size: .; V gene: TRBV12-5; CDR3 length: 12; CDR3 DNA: TGTGCTAGTGGTTTGGCGTGGCGTGAAGCTTTCTTT; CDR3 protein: CASGLAWREAFF
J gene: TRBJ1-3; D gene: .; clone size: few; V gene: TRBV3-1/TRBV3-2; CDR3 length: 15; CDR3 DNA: TGTGCCAGCACGGGGGACTCCTACTCTGGAAACACCATATATTTT; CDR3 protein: CASTGDSYSGNTIYF
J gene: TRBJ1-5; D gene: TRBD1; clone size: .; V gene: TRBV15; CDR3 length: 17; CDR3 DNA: TGTGCCACCAGCAGAGCAGGGGGCGCGGGTAGCAATCAGCCCCAGCATTTT; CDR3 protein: CATSRAGGAGSNQPQHF
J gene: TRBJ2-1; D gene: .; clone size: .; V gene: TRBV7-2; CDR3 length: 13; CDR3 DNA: TGTGCCAGCGCGGCGGGCTCCTACAATGAGCAGTTCTTC; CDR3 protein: CASAAGSYNEQFF
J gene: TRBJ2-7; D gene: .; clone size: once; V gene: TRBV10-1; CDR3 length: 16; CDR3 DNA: TGCGCCAGCAGTGAGCCGACAGTATTCGACTCCTACGAGCAGTACTTC; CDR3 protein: CASSEPTVFDSYEQYF
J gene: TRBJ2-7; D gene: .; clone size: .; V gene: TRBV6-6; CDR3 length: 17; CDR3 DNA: TGTGCCAGCAGTCGTGAGCAGGGCAAGGCATCCGCCTACGAGCAGTACTTC; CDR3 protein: CASSREQGKASAYEQYF
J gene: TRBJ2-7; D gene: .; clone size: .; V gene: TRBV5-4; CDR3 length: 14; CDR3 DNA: TGTGCCAGCAGCATCCCCGGGGTGATCTACGAGCAGTACTTC; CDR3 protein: CASSIPGVIYEQYF
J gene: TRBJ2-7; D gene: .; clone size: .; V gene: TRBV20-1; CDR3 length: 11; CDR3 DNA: TGCAGTGCTAAGTTCAGGGATTTCCAGTACTTC; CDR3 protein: CSAKFRDFQYF
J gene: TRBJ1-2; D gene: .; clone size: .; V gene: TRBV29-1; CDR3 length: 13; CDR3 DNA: TGCAGCGTTGAGGGGGAAAAAAGCTATGGCTACACCTTC; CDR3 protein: CSVEGEKSYGYTF
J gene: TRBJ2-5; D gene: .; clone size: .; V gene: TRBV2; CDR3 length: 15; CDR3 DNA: TGTGCCAGCAGACTCCGGGACGGCAACCAAGAGACCCAGTACTTC; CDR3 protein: CASRLRDGNQETQYF